What follows is one T cell receptor (beta chain) and its context. Its target is unknown. The data belong to a study of blood T cells in healthy people across ages. Study observations and caveats: Comparison with aged donors showed that long-lived donors had more naive CD4+ cells and higher diversity.

Alongside a J-beta primer mix, a sample-barcoded 5' primer served in a second PCR lasting roughly 7 to 12 cycles. Via MiXCR, TCRdb re-called the 5' RACE reads, giving one row per CDR3 protein. The sample has about 1.1 million distinct CDR3 sequences, 30% to 40% seen once. CDR1 and CDR2 (germline): MGHDK, SYGVNS. V was cut by 9 bases and J by 0 bases, with 11 bases left in between. CDR3 length: 13 residues. The sequenced sample was blood. The source of this sequence is a man younger than 35 in good health. J is TRBJ1-1 and V is TRBV25-1; no clear D. Here the CDR3 reads CASRNHMNTEAFF. The CDR3 coding sequence is TGTGCCAGTCGAAACCATATGAACACTGAAGCTTTCTTT. The full variable domain, with the rest looked up from reference TRBV25-1 and TRBJ1-1, is EADIYQTPRYLVIGTGKKITLECSQTMGHDKMYWYQQDPGMELHLIHYSYGVNSTEKGDLSSESTVSRIRTEHFPLTLESARPSHTSQYLCASRNHMNTEAFFGQGTRLTVV.